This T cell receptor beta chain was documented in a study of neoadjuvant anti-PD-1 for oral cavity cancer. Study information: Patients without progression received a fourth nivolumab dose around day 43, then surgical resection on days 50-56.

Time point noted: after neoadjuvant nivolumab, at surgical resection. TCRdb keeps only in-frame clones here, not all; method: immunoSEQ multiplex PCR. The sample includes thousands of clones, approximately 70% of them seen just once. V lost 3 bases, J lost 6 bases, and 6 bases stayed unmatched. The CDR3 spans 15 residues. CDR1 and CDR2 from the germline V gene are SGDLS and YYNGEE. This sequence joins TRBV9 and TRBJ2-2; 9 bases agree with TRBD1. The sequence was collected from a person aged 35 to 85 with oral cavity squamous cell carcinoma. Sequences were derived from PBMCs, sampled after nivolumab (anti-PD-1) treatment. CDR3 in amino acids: CASSALQGAAGELFF. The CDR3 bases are TGTGCCAGCAGCGCGTTACAGGGGGCGGCCGGGGAGCTGTTTTTT. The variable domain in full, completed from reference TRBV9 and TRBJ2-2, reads DSGVTQTPKHLITATGQRVTLRCSPRSGDLSVYWYQQSLDQGLQFLIQYYNGEERAKGNILERFSAQQFPDLHSELNLSSLELGDSALYFCASSALQGAAGELFFGEGSRLTVL.